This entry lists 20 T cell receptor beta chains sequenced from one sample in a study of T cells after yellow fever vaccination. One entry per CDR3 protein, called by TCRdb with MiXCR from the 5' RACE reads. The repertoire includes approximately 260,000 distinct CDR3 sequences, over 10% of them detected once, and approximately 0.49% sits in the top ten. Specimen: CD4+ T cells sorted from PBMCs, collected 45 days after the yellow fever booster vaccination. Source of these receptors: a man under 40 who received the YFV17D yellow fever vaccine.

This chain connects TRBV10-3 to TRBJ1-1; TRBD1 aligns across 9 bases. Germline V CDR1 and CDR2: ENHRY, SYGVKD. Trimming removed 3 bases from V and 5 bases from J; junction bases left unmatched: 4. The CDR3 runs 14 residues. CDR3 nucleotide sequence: TGTGCCATCAGTGAAGGACAGGGGAGGACTGAAGCTTTCTTT. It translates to CAISEGQGRTEAFF.

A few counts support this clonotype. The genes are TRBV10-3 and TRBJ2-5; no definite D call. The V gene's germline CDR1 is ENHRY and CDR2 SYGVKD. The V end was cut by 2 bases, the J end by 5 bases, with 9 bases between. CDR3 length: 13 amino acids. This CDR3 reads CAISETAAETQYF. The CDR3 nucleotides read TGTGCCATCAGTGAGACGGCAGCGGAGACCCAGTACTTC.

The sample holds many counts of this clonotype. In DNA form, the CDR3 reads TGTGCCAGCAGCGCGAGCTTGGGAGCGGGAGCAGGCGGGGAGCTGTTTTTT. It is translated as CASSASLGAGAGGELFF. The genes are TRBV7-2 and TRBJ2-2; TRBD2 agrees at 8 bases. J was trimmed by 7 bases and V by 5 bases; bases with no gene match: 15. Germline-derived CDR1 and CDR2 are SGHTA and FQGNSA. This CDR3 spans 17 amino acids.

CDR3 DNA sequence: TGTGCCAGCAGTCCCGGGACAGGGTCACGTAAGAATCAGCCCCAGCATTTT. Translation gives CASSPGTGSRKNQPQHF. This chain links TRBV6-1 with TRBJ1-5, with 9 nucleotides matching TRBD1. CDR3 size: 17 residues. The ends lost 5 bases at V and 4 bases at J; junction bases unmatched: 12. In germline, CDR1 is MNHNS, CDR2 SASEGT.

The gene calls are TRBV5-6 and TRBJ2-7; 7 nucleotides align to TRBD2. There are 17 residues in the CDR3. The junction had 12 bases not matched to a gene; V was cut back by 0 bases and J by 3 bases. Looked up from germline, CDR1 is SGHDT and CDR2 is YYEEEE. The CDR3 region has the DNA TGTGCCAGCAGCTTGGTCGGTTTAAGCGGGATCCGCTACGAGCAGTACTTC. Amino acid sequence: CASSLVGLSGIRYEQYF.

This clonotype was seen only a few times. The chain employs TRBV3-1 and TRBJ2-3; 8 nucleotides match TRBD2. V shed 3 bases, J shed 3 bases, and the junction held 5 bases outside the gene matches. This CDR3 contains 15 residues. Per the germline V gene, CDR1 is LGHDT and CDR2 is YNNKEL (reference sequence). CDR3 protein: CASSHTSGNTDTQYF. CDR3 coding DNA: TGTGCCAGCAGCCACACTAGCGGAAATACAGATACGCAGTATTTT.

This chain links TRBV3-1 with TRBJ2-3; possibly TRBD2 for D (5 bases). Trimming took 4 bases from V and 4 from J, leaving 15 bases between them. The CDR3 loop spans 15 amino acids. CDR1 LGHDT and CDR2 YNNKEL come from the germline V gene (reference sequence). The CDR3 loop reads CASSPGGGYADTQYF. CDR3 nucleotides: TGTGCCAGCAGCCCGGGCGGAGGATACGCAGATACGCAGTATTTT.

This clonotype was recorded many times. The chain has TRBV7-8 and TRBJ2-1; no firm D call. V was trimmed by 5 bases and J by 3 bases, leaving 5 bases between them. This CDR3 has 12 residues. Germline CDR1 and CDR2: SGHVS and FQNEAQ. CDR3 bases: TGTGCCAGCAGCACCAACTACAATGAGCAGTTCTTC. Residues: CASSTNYNEQFF. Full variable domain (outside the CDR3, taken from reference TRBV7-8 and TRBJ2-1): GAGVSQSPRYKVAKRGQDVALRCDPISGHVSLFWYQQALGQGPEFLTYFQNEAQLDKSGLPSDRFFAERPEGSVSTLKIQRTQQEDSAVYLCASSTNYNEQFFGPGTRLTVL.

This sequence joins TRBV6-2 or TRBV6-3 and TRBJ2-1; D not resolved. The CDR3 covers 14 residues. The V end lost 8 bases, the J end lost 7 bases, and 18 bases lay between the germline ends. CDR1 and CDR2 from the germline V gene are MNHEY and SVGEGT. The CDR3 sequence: CASGVSPSINEQFF. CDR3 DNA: TGTGCCAGCGGCGTTTCCCCCTCAATTAATGAGCAGTTCTTC.

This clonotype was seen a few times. CDR3 sequence (DNA): TGTGCCATCAGTGAAGTTGTCGAAAAACTGTTTTTT. It codes for CAISEVVEKLFF. The V and J genes are TRBV10-3 and TRBJ1-4, with D unresolved. Germline CDR1 is ENHRY and CDR2 is SYGVKD. V lost 3 bases, J lost 8 bases, and 7 bases lay in between. CDR3 length equals 12 residues.

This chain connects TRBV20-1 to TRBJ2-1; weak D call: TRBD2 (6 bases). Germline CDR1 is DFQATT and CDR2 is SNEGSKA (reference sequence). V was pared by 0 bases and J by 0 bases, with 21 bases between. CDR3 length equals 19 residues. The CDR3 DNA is TGCAGTGCTAGAGATCTTAAGGAAGGGAGACTAGTCTCCTACAATGAGCAGTTCTTC. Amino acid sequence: CSARDLKEGRLVSYNEQFF.

CDR3 DNA: TGTGCCAGCAGCTTCAGCAGGGGGAACAATGAGCAGTTCTTC. It codes for CASSFSRGNNEQFF. This chain uses TRBV7-9 with TRBJ2-1; 7 bases map to TRBD1. The V segment lost 3 bases and the J segment 5 bases; nucleotides outside the gene matches: 4. CDR3 length equals 14 residues. Per the germline V gene, CDR1 is SEHNR and CDR2 is FQNEAQ (reference sequence).

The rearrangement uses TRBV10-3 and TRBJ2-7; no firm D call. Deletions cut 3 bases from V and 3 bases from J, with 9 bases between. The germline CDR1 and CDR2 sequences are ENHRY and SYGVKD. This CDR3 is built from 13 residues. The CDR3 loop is CAISDRFDYEQYF. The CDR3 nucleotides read TGTGCCATCAGTGACAGATTTGACTACGAGCAGTACTTC.

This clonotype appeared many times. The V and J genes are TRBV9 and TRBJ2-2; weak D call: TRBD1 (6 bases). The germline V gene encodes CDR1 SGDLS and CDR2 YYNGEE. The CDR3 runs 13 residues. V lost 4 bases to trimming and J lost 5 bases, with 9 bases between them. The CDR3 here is CASSLQGTGELFF. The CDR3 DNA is TGTGCCAGCAGCCTCCAGGGGACCGGGGAGCTGTTTTTT.

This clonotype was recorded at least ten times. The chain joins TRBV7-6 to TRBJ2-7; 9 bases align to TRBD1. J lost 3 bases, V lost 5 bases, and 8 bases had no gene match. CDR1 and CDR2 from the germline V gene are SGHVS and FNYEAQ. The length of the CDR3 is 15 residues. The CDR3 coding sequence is TGTGCCAGCAGCCCCCGGGGACAGGGTCTCTACGAGCAGTACTTC. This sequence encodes CASSPRGQGLYEQYF. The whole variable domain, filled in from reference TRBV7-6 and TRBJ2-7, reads GAGVSQSPRYKVTKRGQDVALRCDPISGHVSLYWYRQALGQGPEFLTYFNYEAQQDKSGLPNDRFSAERPEGSISTLTIQRTEQRDSAMYRCASSPRGQGLYEQYFGPGTRLTVT.

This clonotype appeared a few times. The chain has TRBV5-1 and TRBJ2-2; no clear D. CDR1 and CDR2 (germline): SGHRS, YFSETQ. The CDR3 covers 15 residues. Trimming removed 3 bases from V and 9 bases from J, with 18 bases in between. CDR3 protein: CASSSAGPPDRELFF. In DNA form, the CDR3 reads TGCGCCAGCAGCTCGGCCGGGCCCCCCGACCGGGAGCTGTTTTTT.

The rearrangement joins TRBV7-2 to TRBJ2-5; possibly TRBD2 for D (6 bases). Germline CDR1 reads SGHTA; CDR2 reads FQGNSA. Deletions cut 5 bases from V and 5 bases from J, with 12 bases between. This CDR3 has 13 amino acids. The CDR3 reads CASSRGRRETQYF. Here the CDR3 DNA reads TGTGCCAGCAGCCGGGGGAGGCGGGAGACCCAGTACTTC.

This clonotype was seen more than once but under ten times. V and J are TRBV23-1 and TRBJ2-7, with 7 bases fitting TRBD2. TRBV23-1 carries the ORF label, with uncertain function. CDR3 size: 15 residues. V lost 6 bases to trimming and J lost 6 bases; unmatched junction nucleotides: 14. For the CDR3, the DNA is TGCGCCAGCAGCCCCCACCTACGGGAGGATTTCGAGCAGTACTTC. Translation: CASSPHLREDFEQYF.

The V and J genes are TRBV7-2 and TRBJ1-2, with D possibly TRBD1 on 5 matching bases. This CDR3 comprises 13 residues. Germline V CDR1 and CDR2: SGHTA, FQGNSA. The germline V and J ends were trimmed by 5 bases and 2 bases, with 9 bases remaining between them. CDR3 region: CASSPDKNYGYTF. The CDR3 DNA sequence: TGTGCCAGCAGCCCGGACAAGAACTATGGCTACACCTTC.

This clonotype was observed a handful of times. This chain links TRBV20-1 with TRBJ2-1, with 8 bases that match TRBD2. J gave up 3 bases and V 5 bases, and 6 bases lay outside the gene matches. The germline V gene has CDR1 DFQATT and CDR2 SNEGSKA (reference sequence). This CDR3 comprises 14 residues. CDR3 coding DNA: TGCAGTGCTTTAGCGGGGACGATCTACAATGAGCAGTTCTTC. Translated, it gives CSALAGTIYNEQFF.